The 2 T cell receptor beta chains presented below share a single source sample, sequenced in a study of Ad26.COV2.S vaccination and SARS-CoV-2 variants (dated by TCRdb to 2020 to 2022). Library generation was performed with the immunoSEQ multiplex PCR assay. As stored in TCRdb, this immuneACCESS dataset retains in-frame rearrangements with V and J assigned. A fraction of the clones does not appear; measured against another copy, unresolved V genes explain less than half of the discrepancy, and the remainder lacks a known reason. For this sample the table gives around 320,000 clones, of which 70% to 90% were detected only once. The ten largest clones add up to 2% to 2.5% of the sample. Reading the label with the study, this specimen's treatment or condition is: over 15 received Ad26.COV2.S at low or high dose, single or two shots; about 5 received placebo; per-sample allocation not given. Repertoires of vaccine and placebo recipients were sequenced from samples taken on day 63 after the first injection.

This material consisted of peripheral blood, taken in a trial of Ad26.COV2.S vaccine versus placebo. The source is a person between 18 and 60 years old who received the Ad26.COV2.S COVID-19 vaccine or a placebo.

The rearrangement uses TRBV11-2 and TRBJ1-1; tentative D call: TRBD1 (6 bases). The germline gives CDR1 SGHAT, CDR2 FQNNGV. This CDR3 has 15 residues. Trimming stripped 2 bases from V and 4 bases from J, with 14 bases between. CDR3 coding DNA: TGTGCCAGCAGCTTAAAATCGACAGGCGTCACTGAAGCTTTCTTT. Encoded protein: CASSLKSTGVTEAFF.

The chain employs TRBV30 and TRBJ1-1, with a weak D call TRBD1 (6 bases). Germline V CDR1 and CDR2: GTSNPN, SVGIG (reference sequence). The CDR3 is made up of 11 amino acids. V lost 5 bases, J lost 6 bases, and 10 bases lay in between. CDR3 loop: CAWLQGAEAFF. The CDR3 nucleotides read TGTGCCTGGCTACAGGGCGCTGAAGCTTTCTTT.